What follows is one TCR beta chain and its context. This sample was included in a study of blood T cell repertoires in COVID-19. The V and J ends lost 3 bases and 5 bases respectively, with 16 bases between them. Germline loops: CDR1 SGHAT, CDR2 FQNNGV. The CDR3 runs 16 residues. Libraries were prepared by immunoSEQ multiplex PCR; TCRdb keeps only in-frame clonotypes and omits some of them. The sample has about 260,000 clones, around 84% seen once. The chain uses TRBV11-2 and TRBJ2-2, with D possibly being TRBD2 (6 bases). The sequenced sample was PBMCs or T cells enriched from blood (not recorded which). The TCR comes from a man aged 25-40 years with acute COVID-19. The CDR3 DNA reads TGTGCCAGCAGCTTTGGGGGGAGGAGCAAAACCGGGGAGCTGTTTTTT. Translation: CASSFGGRSKTGELFF.